This T cell receptor (beta chain) was identified during a study of shared clonotypes between healthy human individuals. Findings and limits, study-wide: Only a few donors were included, so the genetic and exposure-history diversity represented was limited.

The V segment lost 6 bases and the J segment 1 base; nucleotides outside the gene matches: 8. Germline V gene sequence: CDR1 SQVTM, CDR2 ANQGSEA. CDR3 length: 15 amino acids. About this clone itself: No antigen is known for it.

Adult Caucasians living in Nashville, Tennessee made up all of the donors. Partitioning of CD4+ cells yielded a CD45RA+ naive subset and a CD45RA-negative memory subset. Using immunoSEQ multiplex PCR, the repertoire was profiled, and TCRdb retains in-frame clones only, with some absent. The profile shows 550,000 to 700,000 clones, around three quarters of them singletons. The clonotype was recovered from a woman aged 30 to 39 in good health. The chain carries TRBV29-1 and TRBJ1-2; 10 bases fit TRBD1. Sequenced sample: memory CD4+ T cells sorted from blood. Subset reported: CD45RA-negative fraction. CDR3 protein: CSVGDRGKSNYGYTF. As DNA, the CDR3 is TGCAGCGTCGGGGACAGGGGAAAGAGTAACTATGGCTACACCTTC.